This T cell receptor (beta chain) was identified in a study of control samples from healthy donors and cancer patients. Germline CDR1 SQVTM, CDR2 ANQGSEA. The length of the CDR3 is 16 residues. V lost 1 base, J lost 7 bases, and 20 bases lay in between. Profiled with immunoSEQ multiplex PCR; TCRdb holds only in-frame clones, not every one. The sample has about 160,000 clones, roughly 94% seen once. The V call is TRBV29-1, the J call TRBJ2-1; D might be TRBD1 or TRBD2, each matching 5 bases. Sequencing was done on a sample of blood. This receptor was identified in a woman between 40 and 50 years old in good health. Here the CDR3 reads CSVEGGKWQEGNEQFF. The CDR3 DNA follows: TGCAGCGTTGAAGGGGGGAAGTGGCAAGAGGGTAATGAGCAGTTCTTC.